Listed below are T cell receptor beta chains from one sample, sequenced in a study of T cells after yellow fever vaccination. Via MiXCR, TCRdb re-called the 5' RACE reads, giving one row per CDR3 protein. The profile shows about 240,000 distinct CDR3 sequences, 6% to 7.5% of them singletons. This specimen consisted of CD4+ T cells sorted from PBMCs, obtained 15 days after the yellow fever booster vaccination. Receptors originate from a man aged 30 to 45 who received the YFV17D yellow fever vaccine. The CDR3 runs from the conserved cysteine through the conserved F or W. A D gene is named only where the DNA matches it firmly. Not all rows give a size; the values are once, few, many and, for expanded clones, a class.

TRBV5-5,NA,TRBD2,TRBJ2-2,TGTGCCAGCAGCTTGTTGGCTAGCGGGCCCGGGGAGCTGTTTTTT,CASSLLASGPGELFF
TRBV5-1,many,TRBD1,TRBJ2-7,TGCGCCAGCAGCTTGGACAGGGGCTACGAGCAGTACTTC,CASSLDRGYEQYF
TRBV19,NA,TRBD1,TRBJ2-7,TGTGCCAGTAAGGGACAGACAGCGTACGAGCAGTACTTC,CASKGQTAYEQYF
TRBV20-1,few,TRBD1,TRBJ1-1,TGCAGTGCAACAGGGGGCGCGACCATCACTGAAGCTTTCTTT,CSATGGATITEAFF
TRBV20-1,few,NA,TRBJ1-5,TGCAGTGCTAGAAACGGCAGGGAGGATCAGCCCCAGCATTTT,CSARNGREDQPQHF
TRBV12-3/TRBV12-4,few,NA,TRBJ2-6,TGTGCCAGCAGTTTTGGTGAAAGTGGGGCCAACGTCCTGACTTTC,CASSFGESGANVLTF
TRBV29-1,few,NA,TRBJ2-7,TGCAGCGGAACCCCCCGGGCCTTAAACTACGAGCAGTACTTC,CSGTPRALNYEQYF
TRBV19,few,NA,TRBJ2-1,TGTGCCAGTAGTATAGGGGGGGGCGCCTACAATGAGCAGTTCTTC,CASSIGGGAYNEQFF
TRBV5-1,few,NA,TRBJ2-7,TGCGCCAGCAGCTTGGATGGCAGGGCAGGGGAGCAGTACTTC,CASSLDGRAGEQYF
TRBV20-1,many,NA,TRBJ2-7,TGCAGTGCCAGAGAAGGGGCGCGAAGGGAGCAGTACTTC,CSAREGARREQYF